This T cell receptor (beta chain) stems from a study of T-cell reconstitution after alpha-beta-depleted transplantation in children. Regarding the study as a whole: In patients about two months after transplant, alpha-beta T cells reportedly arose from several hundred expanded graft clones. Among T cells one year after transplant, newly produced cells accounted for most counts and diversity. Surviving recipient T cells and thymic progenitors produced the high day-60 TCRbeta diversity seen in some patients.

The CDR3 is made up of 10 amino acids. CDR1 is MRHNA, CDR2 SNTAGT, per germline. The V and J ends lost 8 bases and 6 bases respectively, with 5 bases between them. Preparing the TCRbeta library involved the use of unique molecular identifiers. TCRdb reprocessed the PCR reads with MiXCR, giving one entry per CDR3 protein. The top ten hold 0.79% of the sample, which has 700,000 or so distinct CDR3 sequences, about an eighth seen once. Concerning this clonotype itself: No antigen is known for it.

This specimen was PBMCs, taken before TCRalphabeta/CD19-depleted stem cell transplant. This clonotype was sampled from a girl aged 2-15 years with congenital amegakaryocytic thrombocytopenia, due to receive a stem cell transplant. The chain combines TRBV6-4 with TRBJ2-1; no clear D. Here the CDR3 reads CASVSNEQFF. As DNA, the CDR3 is TGTGCCAGCGTCAGCAATGAGCAGTTCTTC.